This T cell receptor (beta chain) is from a study of shared clonotypes between healthy human individuals (dated by TCRdb to 2018 to 2021). Describing the broader study: The cohort included three men and a couple of women between 18 and 49 years of age. For each donor, CD4 naive and CD4 memory were each given three plates, CD8 naive was given two plates, and CD8 memory was given one plate. To estimate repertoire size and how much clonotype sharing occurs between individuals, the study deeply sequenced the blood TCR repertoires of five healthy adults. To increase sequencing depth and limit assay-specific biases, different laboratories used diverse techniques to prepare libraries and sequence TCR repertoires. Leukapheresis yielded between about 0.94 and 9 billion PBMCs per donor. Broader findings and caveats from the paper: Pairwise subsampling led to the expectation that sequencing depth would affect the degree of clonotype sharing among donors. Sampling was restricted to blood, and TCR repertoires in tissues likely differ from the TCR repertoires found in blood. Compared with non-shared clonotypes, clonotypes shared by all four sorted-subset donors had higher generation probabilities. Incomplete sequencing was indicated by rarefaction of sorted-subset datasets, despite the large sequencing depth. When a few donors were compared, the shared fraction of clonotypes was about 5.2% for naive CD4, 3.5% for naive CD8, 2.3% for memory CD4, and under 0.5% for memory CD8. Estimated clonotype richness was generally larger for naive than for memory subsets. The genetic and exposure-history diversity represented was limited by the small number of donors.

CD8 naive samples were CD45RO-negative cells positively selected for CCR7, giving a CD45RA+CCR7+ population that excluded TemRA cells. The donors were healthy, HIV-negative adults who had no recently reported acute infections or vaccinations. Every donor was a Caucasian adult residing in Nashville, Tennessee, USA. After blood collection by leukapheresis, PBMCs were isolated using Ficoll-Histopaque density gradient centrifugation and then cryopreserved in the vapor phase of liquid nitrogen. Analytical flow cytometry was used to check the purity and quantity of each magnetically sorted T cell population. Genomic DNA was isolated from every sorted fraction and measured by UV absorbance on a Nanodrop 2000c. As for this clone: Its antigen is not yet known. Nothing much larger sits one base from this clone, and base qualities are not available.

Per the germline V gene (reference sequence), MNHNY is the CDR1 and SVGAGI is the CDR2. Reading from cysteine to phenylalanine, the CDR3 counts 14 amino acids. Only the CDR3 part of the read is kept: 42 bases, read in frame from the first base. Cut back by 0 bases and 4 bases, the V and J ends lie 7 bases apart. Using the deep immunoSEQ assay, multiplex PCR amplified TCR CDR3 regions from genomic DNA. Extracted genomic DNA from each cell subset was spread evenly across all wells of several immunoSEQ 96-well plates, with each plate serving as a replicate. Each replicate PCR for sorted subsets received approximately 200 ng genomic DNA, equal to roughly 29,000 T cell genomes. Purified libraries were measured with a Qubit 3.0 fluorometer, size-checked on a Bioanalyzer 2100, and measured again with the KAPA Library Quantification kit. Every immunoSEQ 96-well plate was sequenced on a dedicated single-read 150-cycle Illumina NextSeq 550 flow cell. Under the source paper's analysis protocol: The immunoSEQ output contained only junctional sequences without quality scores, so filtering could not match that applied to full-length reads. To assign V/J genes and CDR3, sequences were annotated against IMGT germline references using PyIR, a Python wrapper for IgBLAST v1.9. Reads with weak V/J assignments (E-value above 1e-6), missing CDR3, stop codons, out-of-frame junctions, or ambiguous translated residues were removed. V3J clonotypes were defined by identical inferred V gene, J gene, and CDR3 amino acid sequence. Percentage overlap between repertoires was calculated by dividing the number of shared unique clonotypes by the size of the smaller repertoire. Repertoire richness was assessed with RTK rarefaction, the Chao1 estimator, and Recon v2.1 estimates of unobserved clonotypes. Generation probabilities for all TCRbeta clonotypes obtained by the gDNA method from four donors were computed using OLGA. Imported from immuneACCESS, the table was reduced by TCRdb to in-frame sequences with V and J called. These copies leave out some clones; in studies compared against another copy, an unresolved V gene accounts for under half, and the cause of the remainder is not known. V and J calls and clone size are those listed in that table; D and trimming were worked out from the DNA. The sample profile shows more than 2 million clones; about 95% of them were found once. Around 1.1% of the sample goes to the ten largest clones.

Material: naive CD8+ T cells sorted from blood. The cell subset or site label of this sample denotes: CD45RA+CCR7+. The clonotype was recovered from a man aged 18 to 30 in good health. In this chain, TRBV6-6 is recombined with TRBJ1-5, with no D gene named confidently. The nucleotide sequence reads TGTGCCAGCAGTTACTCGCAGGCTAATCAGCCCCAGCATTTT. Its product reads: CASSYSQANQPQHF.